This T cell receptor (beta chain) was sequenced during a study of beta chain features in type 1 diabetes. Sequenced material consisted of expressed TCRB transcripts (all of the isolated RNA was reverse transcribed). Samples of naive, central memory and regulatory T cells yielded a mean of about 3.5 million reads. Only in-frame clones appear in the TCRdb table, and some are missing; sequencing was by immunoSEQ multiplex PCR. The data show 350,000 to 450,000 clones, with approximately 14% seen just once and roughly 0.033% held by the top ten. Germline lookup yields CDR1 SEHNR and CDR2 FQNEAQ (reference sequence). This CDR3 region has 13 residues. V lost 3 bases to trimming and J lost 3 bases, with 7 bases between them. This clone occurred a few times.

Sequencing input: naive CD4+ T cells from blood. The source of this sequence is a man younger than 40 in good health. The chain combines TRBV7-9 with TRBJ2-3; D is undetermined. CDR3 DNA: TGTGCCAGCAGCTTCAGGCAGACAGATACGCAGTATTTT. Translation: CASSFRQTDTQYF.